The T cell receptor beta chain under discussion was sequenced for a study of T cells in localized non-small cell lung cancer. Assay used: immunoSEQ multiplex PCR; TCRdb lists only in-frame clones, some missing. The sample has more than 45,000 clones, roughly 88% seen once. Looked up from germline, CDR1 is SGHKS and CDR2 is YYEKEE (reference sequence). CDR3 size: 17 residues. V trimming: 3 bases; J trimming: 4 bases; junction bases outside the gene matches: 13. This sequence originates from a male donor aged 60 or older with stage III squamous cell lung carcinoma. The starting material was peripheral blood, obtained before any cancer treatment. The rearrangement links TRBV5-5 to TRBJ2-7, with 10 bases aligning to TRBD1. The CDR3 sequence is CASSYDLTGQGGYEQYF. In DNA form, the CDR3 reads TGTGCCAGCAGCTACGATTTGACAGGACAGGGGGGTTACGAGCAGTACTTC.